These 15 T cell receptor beta chains share one sample of origin, sequenced in a study of cytomegalovirus exposure and HLA in healthy donors. Using immunoSEQ multiplex PCR, the repertoire was profiled, and TCRdb retains in-frame clones only, with some absent. This sample has fewer than 250,000 clones, with around 88% found just once. The source material was PBMCs. These receptors originate from a woman aged 18-30 years in good health and CMV-seronegative.

The genes are TRBV5-1 and TRBJ2-5, with 12 bases fitting TRBD2. J lost 0 bases, V lost 6 bases, and 6 bases had no gene match. CDR1 is SGHRS and CDR2 is YFSETQ in the germline V gene. This CDR3 spans 16 amino acids. The CDR3 coding sequence is TGCGCCAGCATGAGGCTAGCGGGAGGGAACCAAGAGACCCAGTACTTC. This encodes CASMRLAGGNQETQYF. Full variable domain (rest looked up from reference TRBV5-1 and TRBJ2-5): KAGVTQTPRYLIKTRGQQVTLSCSPISGHRSVSWYQQTPGQGLQFLFEYFSETQRNKGNFPGRFSGRQFSNSRSEMNVSTLELGDSALYLCASMRLAGGNQETQYFGPGTRLLVL.

The chain uses TRBV28 and TRBJ1-3; D uncertain. Trimming took off 8 bases at V and 3 bases at J, with 8 bases between the two ends. Germline CDR1 is MDHEN and CDR2 is SYDVKM. CDR3 length equals 12 residues. The CDR3 coding sequence is TGTGCCAGCGTCTCCCTTGGAAACACCATATATTTT. Its translation is CASVSLGNTIYF.

The chain links TRBV7-9 to TRBJ2-3; 9 bases match TRBD2. Germline V lookup: CDR1 SEHNR, CDR2 FQNEAQ (reference sequence). J lost 0 bases, V lost 3 bases, and 10 bases had no gene match. This CDR3 is built from 18 residues. This CDR3 is CASSFFPRLAGSTDTQYF. CDR3 coding DNA: TGTGCCAGCAGCTTCTTCCCGCGGCTAGCGGGGAGCACAGATACGCAGTATTTT.

The chain recombines TRBV2 with TRBJ1-5; TRBD1 might be the D (6 bases). The germline CDR1 and CDR2 sequences are SNHLY and FYNNEI. The CDR3 is made up of 13 amino acids. V lost 6 bases and J 9 bases, leaving 15 bases between the germline ends. The CDR3 spells CASRGQTSGPQHF. The DNA for the CDR3 is TGTGCCAGCAGAGGACAGACCTCGGGGCCCCAGCATTTT.

V is TRBV7-9 and J is TRBJ2-7, with 12 nucleotides matching TRBD2. This CDR3 region has 17 residues. Germline V gene sequence: CDR1 SEHNR, CDR2 FQNEAQ (reference sequence). Trimming removed 5 bases from V and 2 bases from J; junction bases left unmatched: 10. CDR3 loop: CASSSETSGRAPYEQYF. The CDR3 nucleotides are TGTGCCAGCAGCAGCGAGACTAGCGGGAGAGCCCCCTACGAGCAGTACTTC.

The chain carries TRBV30 and TRBJ2-1; 9 nucleotides line up with TRBD2. Trimming took 5 bases from V and 6 from J; bases not matched to a gene: 5. This CDR3 has 13 residues. Germline V CDR1 and CDR2: GTSNPN, SVGIG (reference sequence). The CDR3 is CAWGSGRANEQFF. In DNA, the CDR3 is TGTGCCTGGGGTAGCGGGAGAGCCAATGAGCAGTTCTTC.

The J gene is TRBJ1-4, the V gene TRBV5-1; TRBD1 aligns across 8 bases. This CDR3 contains 14 residues. The germline CDR1 and CDR2 sequences are SGHRS and YFSETQ. V trimming: 4 bases; J trimming: 7 bases; junction bases outside the gene matches: 6. In DNA form, the CDR3 reads TGCGCCAGCAGCCCTGGACAGGGCGGTGAAAAACTGTTTTTT. This gives the protein CASSPGQGGEKLFF.

The chain couples TRBV27 to TRBJ2-7; 16 nucleotides match TRBD2. V dropped 4 bases and J dropped 4; count of bases not matched to a gene: 10. The CDR3 runs 18 residues. The germline gives CDR1 MNHEY, CDR2 SMNVEV (reference sequence). For the CDR3, the DNA is TGTGCCAGCAGTTCCACCGGGACTAGCGGGAGGGCCGGGTACGAGCAGTACTTC. Its protein product is CASSSTGTSGRAGYEQYF.

The chain carries TRBV6-5 and TRBJ1-3, with D perhaps TRBD1 (5 bases). CDR1 is MNHEY and CDR2 is SVGAGI in the germline V gene. Trimming pared 6 bases from V and 4 bases from J, leaving 10 bases between. The CDR3 extends over 13 amino acids. The chain's CDR3 is CASRQGGGNTIYF. CDR3 nucleotide sequence: TGTGCCAGCAGGCAGGGAGGCGGAAACACCATATATTTT.

The rearrangement uses TRBV6-6 and TRBJ1-4; possible D gene TRBD1, 6 bases. The CDR3 spans 13 residues. Deletions cut 10 bases from V and 0 bases from J, with 9 bases between. Germline V gene sequence: CDR1 MNHNY, CDR2 SVGAGI (reference sequence). DNA for the CDR3: TGTGCCACACACAGGGCAACTAATGAAAAACTGTTTTTT. Protein: CATHRATNEKLFF.

This chain links TRBV30 with TRBJ1-1; a weak D match, TRBD1 (5 bases). This CDR3 contains 18 residues. Germline loops: CDR1 GTSNPN, CDR2 SVGIG (reference sequence). Trimming stripped 2 bases from V and 3 bases from J, with 25 bases between. The CDR3 sequence is CAWSLLGGDLWSHTEAFF. DNA of the CDR3: TGTGCCTGGAGTCTCCTGGGAGGGGATCTCTGGTCCCACACTGAAGCTTTCTTT.

The J gene is TRBJ1-5, the V gene TRBV18, with TRBD1 as a possible D gene (5 bases). Trimming pared 2 bases from V and 3 bases from J, leaving 14 bases between. Germline CDR1 reads KGHSH; CDR2 reads LQKENI. This CDR3 region has 16 residues. CDR3 DNA sequence: TGTGCCAGCTCACCATTCGACCCAGGGAACAATCAGCCCCAGCATTTT. Its protein is CASSPFDPGNNQPQHF. The full variable domain, rest sourced from reference TRBV18 and TRBJ1-5, is NAGVMQNPRHLVRRRGQEARLRCSPMKGHSHVYWYRQLPEEGLKFMVYLQKENIIDESGMPKERFSAEFPKEGPSILRIQQVVRGDSAAYFCASSPFDPGNNQPQHFGDGTRLSIL.

Written as DNA, the CDR3 is TGCGCCAGCAGCTTGGGGACAGGGTACAATGAGCAGTTCTTC. Protein sequence: CASSLGTGYNEQFF. The chain couples TRBV5-1 to TRBJ2-1; 8 positions match TRBD1. The CDR3 has 14 amino acids. V shed 0 bases and J 4 bases; nucleotides not matched to a gene: 0. The V gene's germline CDR1 is SGHRS and CDR2 YFSETQ.

The chain uses TRBV7-9 and TRBJ2-7; no definite D call. V lost 4 bases and J 7 bases, leaving 17 bases between the germline ends. The CDR3 is 14 residues long. In germline, CDR1 is SEHNR, CDR2 FQNEAQ (reference sequence). DNA of the CDR3: TGTGCCAGCAGCTCCGACGGCAACCCGAGGGAGCAGTACTTC. Translation: CASSSDGNPREQYF.

V usage is TRBV30 and J usage is TRBJ1-1, with D perhaps matching TRBD1 (5 bases). Germline V gene sequence: CDR1 GTSNPN, CDR2 SVGIG (reference sequence). Trimming removed 3 bases at V and 7 bases at J, with 12 bases between. The CDR3 is 12 amino acids. CDR3 region: CAWRGGMVEAFF. Here the CDR3 DNA reads TGTGCCTGGAGGGGGGGGATGGTTGAAGCTTTCTTT.